This is a list of T cell receptor beta chains from one sample in a study of radiotherapy plus CTLA-4 blockade in lung cancer. Clones were read by immunoSEQ multiplex PCR, and TCRdb kept only the in-frame ones, dropping some. This table holds roughly 86,000 clones, roughly 80% found once. The material was peripheral blood, obtained from a patient treated with radiotherapy plus ipilimumab. The receptor source for this set is a human donor with non-small cell lung cancer who had stable disease on radiotherapy plus ipilimumab. Each CDR3 is given with its conserved first and last residue. D genes are given only for firm matches. Not every row has a clone size; where given, it reads once, few, many or a size class.

TRBV7-3,TRBJ2-3,.,TRBD1,CASSPGTVRSTDTQYF,TGTGCCAGCAGCCCAGGGACAGTAAGAAGCACAGATACGCAGTATTTT
TRBV10-1,TRBJ1-5,.,TRBD1,CASSLNGQATRSNQPQHF,TGCGCCAGCAGCCTGAACGGACAGGCGACCCGAAGCAATCAGCCCCAGCATTTT
TRBV2,TRBJ2-3,.,.,CASSDVSVADTQYF,TGTGCCAGCAGTGACGTTAGCGTTGCGGATACGCAGTATTTT
TRBV30,TRBJ1-6,.,TRBD1,CAWSVRWDREAPLHF,TGTGCCTGGAGTGTACGCTGGGACAGGGAGGCACCCCTCCACTTT
TRBV15,TRBJ2-1,.,TRBD2,CATSRAAGVEQFF,TGTGCCACCAGCAGAGCAGCGGGAGTTGAGCAGTTCTTC
TRBV6-1,TRBJ2-1,.,TRBD2,CASRTSGRAWEQFF,TGTGCCAGCAGGACTAGCGGGAGGGCCTGGGAGCAGTTCTTC
TRBV7-2,TRBJ2-3,.,TRBD2,CASSFKVGLAGIADTQYF,TGTGCCAGCAGCTTTAAGGTCGGACTAGCGGGAATAGCAGATACGCAGTATTTT
TRBV5-1,TRBJ2-7,few,TRBD2,CASSVKGLAGASHEQYF,TGCGCCAGCAGCGTGAAAGGGCTAGCGGGAGCCTCTCACGAGCAGTACTTC
TRBV7-9,TRBJ2-7,.,.,CASSRRVSGYEQYF,TGTGCCAGCAGCCGCCGAGTTTCGGGCTACGAGCAGTACTTC
TRBV19,TRBJ2-3,.,.,CASKGGLITDTQYF,TGTGCCAGTAAGGGGGGCCTGATCACAGATACGCAGTATTTT
TRBV5-1,TRBJ1-1,.,.,CASSLASMNTEAFF,TGCGCCAGCAGCTTGGCCAGTATGAACACTGAAGCTTTCTTT
TRBV7-3,TRBJ2-2,.,.,CASSLRQGWTGELFF,TGTGCCAGCAGCTTACGTCAGGGCTGGACCGGGGAGCTGTTTTTT